These 21 T cell receptor beta chains were sequenced from one sample in a study of blood T cell repertoires in COVID-19 (TCRdb year 2020). The library was produced with the immunoSEQ multiplex PCR assay. TCRdb mirrors the immuneACCESS table, restricted to in-frame sequences. Some clones are absent from its copies; in checked studies, under half trace to an unresolved V gene, and the reason for the others is unknown. The sample contains roughly 100,000 clones, roughly 80% of them found a single time. The leading ten clones occupy around a quarter of the sample. The sample consisted of peripheral blood. Receptors were obtained from a man older than 75 with active or convalescent COVID-19.

The chain recombines TRBV7-2 with TRBJ1-4; D call uncertain. Trimming cost V 3 bases and J 7 bases, with 12 bases left between them. CDR1 and CDR2 from the germline V gene are SGHTA and FQGNSA. CDR3 size: 14 residues. The CDR3 reads CASSFLAGSEKLFF. The CDR3 DNA reads as TGTGCCAGCAGCTTCTTGGCTGGCAGTGAAAAACTGTTTTTT.

The rearrangement links TRBV7-6 to TRBJ2-2, with D maybe TRBD2 (6 bases). Germline V gene lookup returns CDR1 SGHVS and CDR2 FNYEAQ. The CDR3 covers 15 residues. Trimming removed 0 bases from V and 6 bases from J, with 11 bases in between. CDR3 region: CASSLAAGRPGELFF. The CDR3, as DNA: TGTGCCAGCAGCTTAGCGGCGGGGCGGCCCGGGGAGCTGTTTTTT.

The CDR3 region is CATHSGTSGNTIYF. The CDR3 coding sequence is TGTGCCACGCACTCCGGGACATCTGGAAACACCATATATTTT. The chain couples TRBV6-5 to TRBJ1-3, with D perhaps TRBD1 (6 bases). CDR1 is MNHEY, CDR2 SVGAGI, per germline. The CDR3 is made up of 14 amino acids. V was trimmed by 10 bases and J by 1 base, leaving 14 bases between them.

The V call is TRBV10-3, the J call TRBJ1-1; TRBD1 matches at 7 bases. V shed 5 bases and J 1 base; nucleotides not matched to a gene: 7. The CDR3 has 15 amino acids. Germline V lookup: CDR1 ENHRY, CDR2 SYGVKD. CDR3 DNA: TGTGCCATCAGTCGCAACGGACAGGCGAACACTGAAGCTTTCTTT. Translated: CAISRNGQANTEAFF.

The rearrangement joins TRBV6-5 to TRBJ1-1; D gene unclear. Germline assignment: CDR1 MNHEY and CDR2 SVGAGI. V gave up 5 bases and J gave up 2 bases, with 15 bases separating them. The CDR3 is 15 residues long. The DNA for the CDR3 is TGTGCCAGCAGTCCCCGGTTAAGCCCAAACACTGAAGCTTTCTTT. It encodes CASSPRLSPNTEAFF.

V and J are TRBV4-1 and TRBJ2-5, with 15 nucleotides matching TRBD2. Germline trimming cut 5 bases from V and 2 bases from J; bases unmatched to any gene: 3. CDR1 and CDR2 (germline): MGHRA, YSYEKL. This CDR3 has 16 residues. Written as DNA, the CDR3 is TGCGCCAGCAGCTTGGGACTAGCGGGGGGTCAAGAGACCCAGTACTTC. The encoded protein is CASSLGLAGGQETQYF.

CDR3 in amino acids: CASSHHSDTQYF. The DNA for the CDR3 is TGCGCCAGCAGCCACCACTCAGATACGCAGTATTTT. This rearrangement joins TRBV4-1 to TRBJ2-3; no definite D call. CDR1 is MGHRA, CDR2 YSYEKL, per germline. This CDR3 has 12 residues. The V gene lost 3 bases and the J gene lost 4 bases, with 5 bases spanning the gap.

This clone has a handful of counts. This chain connects TRBV11-2 to TRBJ2-7; a possible D gene is TRBD2 (5 bases). This CDR3 spans 12 amino acids. Germline CDR1 is SGHAT and CDR2 is FQNNGV. Trimming left V 10 bases short and J 4 bases short, with 14 bases between. CDR3 DNA sequence: TGTGCCACCTCGGGTGGGGAGTACGAGCAGTACTTC. Protein: CATSGGEYEQYF.

The genes are TRBV7-2 and TRBJ2-2, with 12 bases that match TRBD2. The V gene end was trimmed by 4 bases and the J gene end by 7 bases; junction bases not matched to a gene: 7. The CDR3 covers 16 residues. From germline, CDR1 is SGHTA and CDR2 FQGNSA. CDR3 sequence (DNA): TGTGCCAGCAGCTCCTCTAGCGGGGGGGCCCACGGGGAGCTGTTTTTT. Its translation: CASSSSSGGAHGELFF.

V and J are TRBV2 and TRBJ1-5; no clear D gene. The CDR3 extends over 14 amino acids. Germline CDR1 is SNHLY and CDR2 is FYNNEI. Trimming pared 4 bases from V and 0 bases from J, leaving 7 bases between. As DNA, the CDR3 is TGTGCCAGCAGTGTAGAGTATAGCAATCAGCCCCAGCATTTT. Translating gives CASSVEYSNQPQHF. Full variable domain (outside the CDR3, taken from reference TRBV2 and TRBJ1-5): EPEVTQTPSHQVTQMGQEVILRCVPISNHLYFYWYRQILGQKVEFLVSFYNNEISEKSEIFDDQFSVERPDGSNFTLKIRSTKLEDSAMYFCASSVEYSNQPQHFGDGTRLSIL.

The rearrangement joins TRBV6-2 or TRBV6-3 to TRBJ1-5; tentatively, D is TRBD1 (6 bases). Trimming pared 5 bases from V and 0 bases from J, leaving 11 bases between. This CDR3 comprises 15 residues. CDR1 MNHEY and CDR2 SVGEGT come from the germline V gene. In nucleotides, the CDR3 is TGTGCCAGCAGTCGCAGGGGCCCTAGCAATCAGCCCCAGCATTTT. It is translated as CASSRRGPSNQPQHF.

This chain uses TRBV19 with TRBJ2-5, with D perhaps matching TRBD2 (6 bases). Deletions cut 8 bases from V and 10 bases from J, with 20 bases between. CDR3 length: 13 residues. Germline V gene data show CDR1 as LNHDA and CDR2 as SQIVND (reference sequence). The CDR3 protein is CASGPTRGAGQYF. The DNA for the CDR3 is TGTGCCAGTGGACCAACGCGGGGAGCGGGCCAGTACTTC.

V and J are TRBV19 and TRBJ1-2; weak D call: TRBD1 (5 bases). Germline V gene data show CDR1 as LNHDA and CDR2 as SQIVND (reference sequence). The CDR3 loop spans 13 amino acids. V dropped 6 bases and J dropped 5 bases, with 13 bases sitting between them. CDR3 in DNA: TGTGCCAGTAGCCCTCAGGGTATATATGGCTACACCTTC. It encodes CASSPQGIYGYTF.

The chain joins TRBV30 to TRBJ1-5, with 7 bases that match TRBD1. The CDR3 covers 13 residues. Germline V gene data show CDR1 as GTSNPN and CDR2 as SVGIG (reference sequence). The junction had 8 bases not matched to a gene; V was cut back by 3 bases and J by 9 bases. The DNA of the CDR3 is TGTGCCTGGAGCACCGTCCAGGGGGGGCCCCAGCATTTT. Protein product: CAWSTVQGGPQHF.

V and J are TRBV28 and TRBJ2-3; 9 bases are shared with TRBD2. Trimming at V came to 7 bases and at J to 0 bases, leaving 5 bases not matched to a gene. CDR1 and CDR2 (germline): MDHEN, SYDVKM. CDR3 size: 15 residues. Here the CDR3 DNA reads TGTGCCAGCAAAAAGGCGGGGGGGAGCACAGATACGCAGTATTTT. This gives the protein CASKKAGGSTDTQYF.

This chain links TRBV27 with TRBJ2-4; D unresolved. The ends were cut back, 4 bases at V and 0 bases at J, with 4 bases in the middle. Germline V lookup: CDR1 MNHEY, CDR2 SMNVEV (reference sequence). This CDR3 comprises 13 residues. The CDR3: CASSSLAKNIQYF. CDR3 bases: TGTGCCAGCAGTTCCTTAGCCAAAAACATTCAGTACTTC.

V usage is TRBV19 and J usage is TRBJ2-7; TRBD1 matches at 9 bases. Losses at the gene ends were 3 bases for V and 1 base for J; bases not matched to a gene: 1. This CDR3 is built from 14 residues. CDR1 and CDR2 (germline): LNHDA, SQIVND (reference sequence). The CDR3 nucleotides are TGTGCCAGTAGTATGACAGGGGGGTCCTACGAGCAGTACTTC. Protein product: CASSMTGGSYEQYF.

CDR3 nucleotide sequence: TGCAGTGCTAGTCATCTAGCGGGGCCTTACACAGATACGCAGTATTTT. It yields the protein CSASHLAGPYTDTQYF. J is TRBJ2-3 and V is TRBV20-1; 9 positions match TRBD2. CDR3 length: 16 amino acids. The J segment lost 2 bases and the V segment lost 3 bases, leaving 9 bases of the junction unmatched. CDR1 DFQATT and CDR2 SNEGSKA come from the germline V gene (reference sequence).

The chain links TRBV4-3 to TRBJ1-4; D gene ambiguous. Trimming stripped 0 bases from V and 7 bases from J, with 9 bases between. Germline V CDR1 and CDR2: LGHNA, YSLEER. The CDR3 runs to 14 residues. The CDR3 sequence: CASSQERVGEKLFF. As DNA, the CDR3 is TGCGCCAGCAGCCAAGAGAGGGTGGGTGAAAAACTGTTTTTT.

This sequence joins TRBV5-1 and TRBJ2-3; D gene unclear. This CDR3 has 15 residues. V was shortened by 0 bases and J by 6 bases, with 14 bases between the two germline ends. Germline CDR1 is SGHRS and CDR2 is YFSETQ. This chain's CDR3 is CASSLGNPLVDTQYF. CDR3 DNA sequence: TGCGCCAGCAGCTTGGGGAATCCTCTAGTGGATACGCAGTATTTT. Combining the CDR3 with reference TRBV5-1 and TRBJ2-3 gives the whole variable domain KAGVTQTPRYLIKTRGQQVTLSCSPISGHRSVSWYQQTPGQGLQFLFEYFSETQRNKGNFPGRFSGRQFSNSRSEMNVSTLELGDSALYLCASSLGNPLVDTQYFGPGTRLTVL.

The chain employs TRBV6-4 and TRBJ2-3; 16 bases map to TRBD2. Germline lookup yields CDR1 MRHNA and CDR2 SNTAGT. The CDR3 is 19 amino acids. J was trimmed by 1 base and V by 2 bases; bases with no gene match: 6. The CDR3 protein is CASSDEGTSGGAGTDTQYF. DNA of the CDR3: TGTGCCAGCAGTGACGAAGGGACTAGCGGGGGGGCCGGCACAGATACGCAGTATTTT.